This T cell receptor beta chain was obtained from a study of control samples from healthy donors and cancer patients. CDR1 is SGHTA and CDR2 is FQGNSA in the germline V gene. V was cut by 2 bases and J by 1 base, with 5 bases left in between. The CDR3 has 13 amino acids. Assay: immunoSEQ multiplex PCR; the TCRdb copy retains only in-frame clones and omits some. The profile shows over 80,000 clones, around four fifths of them singletons. The sequencing sample was made of blood. The source of this sequence is a man younger than 40 in good health. The chain uses TRBV7-2 and TRBJ1-1; D is unresolved. The DNA of the CDR3 is TGTGCCAGCAGCTTATCGAGGAACACTGAAGCTTTCTTT. This gives the protein CASSLSRNTEAFF.